Listed below are T cell receptor beta chains from one sample, sequenced in a study of yellow fever vaccine responses in identical twins. One entry per CDR3 protein, called by TCRdb with MiXCR from the RT-PCR reads. Counted here are around 5,300 distinct CDR3 sequences, roughly 88% occurring once; the ten biggest clones make up 3%. This sample comprised T cells from blood (PBMCs), unsorted or a sorted subset (not recorded which), obtained before or after yellow fever vaccination (not recorded which). All receptors come from a woman aged 18-29 years who received the yellow fever vaccine. CDR3s include the opening cysteine and the closing phenylalanine or tryptophan. A D gene is named only where the DNA matches it firmly. Some rows mark clone size as missing; the rest say once, few, many or name a class of expanded clone.

v_call: TRBV28
j_call: TRBJ2-1
clone_size: -
d_call: -
cdr3_aa: CASRLTYNEQFF
cdr3_nt: TGTGCCAGCAGGCTGACTTACAATGAGCAGTTCTTC

v_call: TRBV5-4
j_call: TRBJ2-5
clone_size: -
d_call: -
cdr3_aa: CASSLGEAMQETQYF
cdr3_nt: TGTGCCAGCAGCTTGGGTGAGGCGATGCAAGAGACCCAGTACTTC

v_call: TRBV3-1
j_call: TRBJ2-5
clone_size: -
d_call: -
cdr3_aa: CASSQQLRKTQYF
cdr3_nt: TGTGCCAGCAGCCAACAACTTAGAAAGACCCAGTACTTC

v_call: TRBV6-1
j_call: TRBJ1-4
clone_size: -
d_call: -
cdr3_aa: CASSEATTGSGEKLFF
cdr3_nt: TGTGCCAGCAGTGAAGCGACTACGGGGAGTGGTGAAAAACTGTTTTTT

v_call: TRBV11-1
j_call: TRBJ2-3
clone_size: -
d_call: TRBD2
cdr3_aa: CASSLRASGVRTDTQYF
cdr3_nt: TGTGCCAGCAGCTTACGGGCTAGCGGGGTAAGAACAGATACGCAGTATTTT

v_call: TRBV11-1
j_call: TRBJ2-3
clone_size: -
d_call: -
cdr3_aa: CASSLVGASTDTQYF
cdr3_nt: TGTGCCAGCAGCTTAGTGGGGGCTAGCACAGATACGCAGTATTTT

v_call: TRBV25-1
j_call: TRBJ2-2
clone_size: -
d_call: -
cdr3_aa: CASSDHPGTPNTGELFF
cdr3_nt: TGTGCCAGCAGTGACCACCCCGGGACACCGAACACCGGGGAGCTGTTTTTT

v_call: TRBV12-3/TRBV12-4
j_call: TRBJ2-3
clone_size: -
d_call: -
cdr3_aa: CASSPLLPDTQYF
cdr3_nt: TGTGCCAGCAGTCCCTTACTACCCGATACGCAGTATTTT

v_call: TRBV4-2
j_call: TRBJ2-1
clone_size: -
d_call: TRBD2
cdr3_aa: CASSQQSGSSGVYNEQFF
cdr3_nt: TGTGCCAGCAGCCAGCAGTCAGGTTCTAGCGGGGTATACAATGAGCAGTTCTTC

v_call: TRBV7-2
j_call: TRBJ1-5
clone_size: -
d_call: -
cdr3_aa: CASGAGSNQPQHF
cdr3_nt: TGTGCCAGCGGCGCAGGGAGCAATCAGCCCCAGCATTTT

v_call: TRBV6-2/TRBV6-3
j_call: TRBJ2-4
clone_size: -
d_call: -
cdr3_aa: CASRLAQAKNIQYF
cdr3_nt: TGTGCCAGCAGGTTAGCGCAGGCAAAAAACATTCAGTACTTC

v_call: TRBV3-1
j_call: TRBJ2-3
clone_size: -
d_call: -
cdr3_aa: CASSQDREGPGTDTQYF
cdr3_nt: TGTGCCAGCAGCCAAGATCGAGAGGGGCCGGGCACAGATACGCAGTATTTT

v_call: TRBV24-1
j_call: TRBJ2-7
clone_size: -
d_call: TRBD2
cdr3_aa: CATSDSGTSGWYEQYF
cdr3_nt: TGTGCCACCAGTGACTCCGGGACTAGCGGGTGGTACGAGCAGTACTTC

v_call: TRBV11-1
j_call: TRBJ2-7
clone_size: -
d_call: -
cdr3_aa: CASSLVGRLPYEQYF
cdr3_nt: TGTGCCAGCAGCTTAGTTGGCAGACTGCCCTACGAGCAGTACTTC

v_call: TRBV5-1
j_call: TRBJ2-7
clone_size: once
d_call: -
cdr3_aa: CASSLGGVSDEQYF
cdr3_nt: TGCGCCAGCAGCTTGGGGGGGGTTTCAGACGAGCAGTACTTC

v_call: TRBV15
j_call: TRBJ2-5
clone_size: -
d_call: -
cdr3_aa: CATSKGDTETQYF
cdr3_nt: TGTGCCACCAGCAAAGGCGACACGGAGACCCAGTACTTC

v_call: TRBV6-2/TRBV6-3
j_call: TRBJ2-7
clone_size: -
d_call: -
cdr3_aa: CASSYSYGETYEQYF
cdr3_nt: TGTGCCAGCAGTTACTCGTATGGGGAGACCTACGAGCAGTACTTC

v_call: TRBV4-2
j_call: TRBJ1-5
clone_size: -
d_call: -
cdr3_aa: CASSQGTAVISPQHF
cdr3_nt: TGTGCCAGCAGCCAAGGGACAGCCGTAATCAGCCCCCAGCATTTT

v_call: TRBV5-4
j_call: TRBJ1-3
clone_size: -
d_call: -
cdr3_aa: CASSLNGIRSGNTIYF
cdr3_nt: TGTGCCAGCAGCTTGAATGGGATCCGCTCTGGAAACACCATATATTTT

v_call: TRBV11-2
j_call: TRBJ2-3
clone_size: few
d_call: -
cdr3_aa: CASSLDDGDTQYF
cdr3_nt: TGTGCCAGCAGCTTAGATGACGGGGATACGCAGTATTTT

v_call: TRBV11-1
j_call: TRBJ2-1
clone_size: -
d_call: TRBD2
cdr3_aa: CASSTSGRVPRLTYNEQFF
cdr3_nt: TGTGCCAGCAGCACAAGCGGGAGGGTCCCACGTTTGACCTACAATGAGCAGTTCTTC

v_call: TRBV11-1
j_call: TRBJ2-7
clone_size: once
d_call: TRBD1
cdr3_aa: CASSSRTGHSYEQYF
cdr3_nt: TGTGCCAGCAGCAGCCGGACAGGGCACTCCTACGAGCAGTACTTC

v_call: TRBV4-3
j_call: TRBJ2-1
clone_size: -
d_call: TRBD2
cdr3_aa: CASSQGFVAGDEQFF
cdr3_nt: TGCGCCAGCAGCCAAGGATTCGTGGCGGGGGATGAGCAGTTCTTC

v_call: TRBV2
j_call: TRBJ2-3
clone_size: once
d_call: -
cdr3_aa: CASSEGSTDTQYF
cdr3_nt: TGTGCCAGCAGTGAAGGGAGCACAGATACGCAGTATTTT